These 3 T cell receptor beta chains originate from one sample sequenced in a study of PD-1 blockade in classical Hodgkin lymphoma (TCRdb year 2020). The meaning of the sample's time point label: cycle 2 day 1 (C2D1) of nivolumab. Every trial patient had relapsed after autologous stem cell transplantation, and cohorts A, B and C differed in prior brentuximab vedotin exposure. Preparation of the library involved the immunoSEQ multiplex PCR assay. In TCRdb, the immuneACCESS table is reduced to in-frame sequences with V and J assigned. These tables do not hold every clone; where another copy was compared, an unresolved V gene accounts for under half, and the others remain unexplained. The sample profile shows more than 140,000 clones; 78% of them were found once. The leading ten clones occupy about 9% of the sample. The sequenced sample was peripheral blood mononuclear cells (PBMCs), obtained before the second cycle of nivolumab. All receptors come from a human donor with classical Hodgkin lymphoma.

V usage is TRBV2 and J usage is TRBJ2-7; 14 nucleotides agree with TRBD2. Looked up from germline, CDR1 is SNHLY and CDR2 is FYNNEI. Trimming took 6 bases from V and 4 from J; bases not matched to a gene: 8. CDR3 length equals 16 residues. The CDR3 sequence: CASRGGTSGRGYEQYF. For the CDR3, the DNA is TGTGCCAGCAGGGGAGGGACTAGCGGGAGAGGGTACGAGCAGTACTTC.

In this sample, this clone turned up a few times. The CDR3 is CASGLAWGEGQPQHF. CDR3 sequence (DNA): TGTGCTAGTGGTTTGGCGTGGGGGGAAGGCCAGCCCCAGCATTTT. The genes are TRBV12-5 and TRBJ1-5; maybe TRBD1 (5 bases). Germline CDR1 reads LGHNT; CDR2 reads FRNRAP. The CDR3 length is 15 residues. V dropped 1 base and J dropped 7 bases, with 14 bases sitting between them.

The V call is TRBV2, the J call TRBJ2-7, with TRBD2 identical over 15 bases. The ends lost 7 bases at V and 0 bases at J; junction bases unmatched: 10. Per the germline V gene, CDR1 is SNHLY and CDR2 is FYNNEI. This CDR3 region has 18 residues. The CDR3 loop is CASKAGLAGGPTSYEQYF. The CDR3 coding sequence is TGTGCCAGCAAAGCCGGACTAGCGGGAGGGCCCACCTCCTACGAGCAGTACTTC.